This T cell receptor (beta chain) was captured by sequencing in a study of shared T cell receptors in the human thymus. The CDR3 totals 13 residues. The germline V gene has CDR1 SGHNT and CDR2 YYREEE (reference sequence). Germline trimming cut 0 bases from V and 15 bases from J; bases unmatched to any gene: 6. The assay was immunoSEQ multiplex PCR, and TCRdb's table has in-frame clones only and misses some. This sample carries hundreds of thousands of clones, about 80% of them seen once, and the ten largest clones take 0.01% to 0.015%. These same records also appear under a second study, on human thymus T cells. In that study: Thymic and blood repertoires seemed to show skewed V and J gene use. Related research reported highly overlapping thymic repertoires among unrelated individuals.

The origin of this receptor is a boy in the first two years of life with a congenital heart defect. The V gene is TRBV5-4, the J gene TRBJ2-6, with TRBD2 matching 7 bases. Sequencing was carried out using thymocytes. The CDR3 nucleotides are TGTGCCAGCAGCTTGGGGGGGGGTCCGGACCTGACTTTC. Its translation is CASSLGGGPDLTF.